This TCR beta chain was documented in a study of cytomegalovirus exposure and HLA in healthy donors. Study-wide points: A cluster of highly shared sequence variants was likely a sequencing artifact. Earlier findings revealed that most TCR beta V segments proved productive either about 87% or about 30% of the time.

Germline CDR1 reads SGHNT; CDR2 reads YYREEE (reference sequence). V gave up 0 bases and J gave up 2 bases, with 24 bases separating them. The CDR3 has 19 residues. Vbeta (60) and Jbeta (13) primers were used in the PCR. Some clones are missing from TCRdb's copy, which holds only in-frame ones; the method was immunoSEQ multiplex PCR. The sample totals around 97,000 clones. In the case of this clone: Its specificity is not known.

The sample consisted of PBMCs. The sequence was obtained from a man aged 35 to 55 in good health and CMV-seronegative. The rearrangement uses TRBV5-4 and TRBJ2-7; D is ambiguous. The CDR3: CASSLVGYSRLGGAYEQYF. CDR3 nucleotide sequence: TGTGCCAGCAGCTTGGTTGGGTATTCGAGACTCGGTGGTGCCTACGAGCAGTACTTC.